Sequencing of this TCR beta chain was carried out in a study of read filtering for tumor transcriptome and immune sequencing. About the research overall: R-ISS stage counts were 8 for I, about 15 for II, 7 for III.

From roughly 390 ng of RNA, a library with molecular barcoded alpha/delta and beta/gamma adaptors was made. TCRdb re-called the reads with MiXCR, one entry per CDR3 protein. This sample yields about 38,000 distinct CDR3 sequences, of which about an eighth are seen a single time; 27% belongs to the top ten. General observations from the study: IR-seq and RNA-seq agreed better without single-read clonotypes.

Every patient had bone marrow sampled while the disease was active. This clonotype was picked up many times. Its antigen is undetermined. The germline gives CDR1 MDHEN, CDR2 SYDVKM. V was cut by 3 bases and J by 4 bases, with 12 bases left in between. The CDR3 length is 14 residues. Sequences were obtained from a population of CD138-negative cells sorted from bone marrow. This TCR derives from a donor aged 40 or older with multiple myeloma. The chain is built from TRBV28 and TRBJ2-5, with D possibly matching TRBD2 (6 bases). The CDR3 reads CASSFGSPRETQYF. CDR3 nucleotides: TGTGCCAGCAGTTTCGGGAGTCCCCGAGAGACCCAGTACTTC.